This TCR beta chain derives from a study of T cell repertoires in cytomegalovirus infection. Concerning this clonotype: What it binds is unknown.

TCRdb called the reads again in MiXCR, with one record for every CDR3 protein. The sample has about 900,000 distinct CDR3 sequences; about 33% are singletons. The V and J ends lost 5 bases and 6 bases respectively, with 14 bases between them. This CDR3 has 13 amino acids. CDR1 is SEHNR and CDR2 is FQNEAQ in the germline V gene (reference sequence). The receptor comes from a human donor in good health (CMV status not recorded). Some clones in this sample may be carry-over from other donors' samples. Specimen: cultured CD8+ T cells from PBMCs, collected from culture after CMV antigen stimulation. The chain carries TRBV7-9 and TRBJ2-7; a weak D match, TRBD1 (5 bases). CDR3 sequence: CASSTRGFGEQYF. In nucleotides, the CDR3 is TGTGCCAGCAGCACAAGGGGTTTTGGCGAGCAGTACTTC.